The sample holds a few counts of the clone carrying this T cell receptor beta chain. The target antigen is unknown. The CDR3 has 14 residues. The germline CDR1 and CDR2 sequences are MDHEN and SYDVKM. V shed 6 bases and J shed 7 bases, with 16 bases lying between them. These data belong to a study of glioma-infiltrating T cells. Study-level background: WHO grade II oligodendrogliomas or astrocytomas, plus non-recurrent WHO grade IV glioblastomas, were sampled. General study results and limits: Signature shared blood CDR3 motifs were enriched in low-divergence and depleted in high-divergence patients.

Using RNA template, CDR3s of TCR alpha and beta were amplified with iRepertoire arm-PCR. Tissue mRNA or PBMC total RNA, roughly 85-450 ng, went into one-step reverse transcription and amplification. Via MiXCR, TCRdb re-called the multiplex PCR reads, giving one row per CDR3 protein. Here the sample spans about 410,000 distinct CDR3 sequences, 41% being singletons. Sample: glioma tissue, nonneoplastic brain tissue, or PBMCs (not recorded which). The receptor comes from a human donor with low-grade glioma or glioblastoma, undergoing nonglioma brain surgery, or in good health (not recorded which). The rearrangement uses TRBV28 and TRBJ1-5; weak D call: TRBD1 (5 bases). CDR3 coding DNA: TGTGCCAGCAGCCCCGAAGGTTGGGGGCAGCCCCAGCATTTT. This gives the protein CASSPEGWGQPQHF.